This T cell receptor beta chain was recovered during a study of cytotoxic CD8 clonotypes in ibrutinib-treated CLL. Produced via immunoSEQ multiplex PCR; TCRdb's table is partial and in-frame only. The sample shows 15,000 to 20,000 clones, roughly 80% of them seen only once. Germline CDR1 MNHNS, CDR2 SASEGT. V was pared by 4 bases and J by 4 bases, with 10 bases between. The CDR3 consists of 13 residues. Concerning this clone: Because the CDR3 is missing its conserved closing phenylalanine or tryptophan, this is likely a read error.

V is TRBV6-1 and J is TRBJ1-2; D gene unclear. The sequence came from a human donor with chronic lymphocytic leukemia. This specimen consisted of PBMCs, obtained before ibrutinib treatment. In nucleotides, the CDR3 is TGTGCCAGCAGTGGAGGGATAGGCTATGGCTACACCCTC. This codes for CASSGGIGYGYTL.